A single sample gave rise to the 29 T cell receptor beta chains below, sequenced in a study of blood T cell repertoires in COVID-19. The table came from immunoSEQ multiplex PCR; TCRdb's copy has only in-frame clones and leaves some out. The sample yields around 310,000 clones, about 90% seen once. The sequencing sample was made of PBMCs or T cells enriched from blood (not recorded which). These receptor sequences come from a woman aged 25 to 45 who had recovered from COVID-19.

V gene TRBV28 combines with J gene TRBJ1-5, with D possibly TRBD1 on 5 matching bases. The germline V and J ends were trimmed by 2 bases and 8 bases, with 16 bases remaining between them. Germline lookup yields CDR1 MDHEN and CDR2 SYDVKM. CDR3 length: 15 amino acids. The CDR3 coding sequence is TGTGCCAGCAGTTTAGGGGCAGCTCGACGGGAGCCCCAGCATTTT. Translating gives CASSLGAARREPQHF.

The chain links TRBV6-1 to TRBJ1-2; D perhaps matches TRBD1 (6 bases). The CDR3 loop spans 14 amino acids. Germline lookup yields CDR1 MNHNS and CDR2 SASEGT. Trimming took 0 bases from V and 5 from J, leaving 10 bases between them. CDR3 protein: CASSEAPGTYGYTF. The CDR3 nucleotides read TGTGCCAGCAGTGAAGCTCCAGGGACATATGGCTACACCTTC.

This chain connects TRBV11-3 to TRBJ2-1, with TRBD1 matching over 7 bases. CDR3 length: 14 residues. Trimming at V came to 3 bases and at J to 2 bases, leaving 1 base not matched to a gene. Germline CDR1 reads SGHNT; CDR2 reads YENEEA. The CDR3 nucleotides read TGTGCCAGCAGCTTGCAGGGGGCCTACAATGAGCAGTTCTTC. Amino acids: CASSLQGAYNEQFF.

Here the CDR3 reads CASSSGTGGYNEQFF. The DNA of the CDR3 is TGTGCCAGCAGTTCGGGGACAGGGGGCTACAATGAGCAGTTCTTC. The chain employs TRBV28 and TRBJ2-1, with TRBD1 matching over 11 bases. The CDR3 consists of 15 residues. Germline V CDR1 and CDR2: MDHEN, SYDVKM. J lost 3 bases, V lost 4 bases, and 2 bases had no gene match.

This chain connects TRBV5-1 to TRBJ1-3, with 9 positions matching TRBD1. CDR1 is SGHRS and CDR2 is YFSETQ in the germline V gene. V lost 0 bases and J lost 1; bases outside the gene matches: 2. The CDR3 loop spans 16 amino acids. CDR3 protein: CASSLGQGVSGNTIYF. The DNA for the CDR3 is TGCGCCAGCAGCTTGGGACAGGGGGTTTCTGGAAACACCATATATTTT.

This sequence joins TRBV7-2 and TRBJ2-7, with D perhaps TRBD1 (6 bases). CDR1 and CDR2 (germline): SGHTA, FQGNSA. The CDR3 totals 16 residues. The V gene lost 7 bases and the J gene lost 3 bases, with 22 bases spanning the gap. The CDR3 spells CASNLVAAGDLYEQYF. The CDR3 bases are TGTGCCAGCAACCTGGTCGCGGCAGGGGATCTCTACGAGCAGTACTTC.

V is TRBV27 and J is TRBJ2-7; TRBD2 is a possible D gene (6 bases). In germline, CDR1 is MNHEY, CDR2 SMNVEV (reference sequence). CDR3 length: 11 amino acids. V was cut by 11 bases and J by 2 bases, with 10 bases left in between. The CDR3 region is CALAVTYEQYF. The CDR3 nucleotides read TGTGCCTTAGCGGTAACCTACGAGCAGTACTTC.

This chain connects TRBV6-1 to TRBJ1-1, with 8 bases lining up with TRBD1. This CDR3 has 15 residues. Germline assignment: CDR1 MNHNS and CDR2 SASEGT. Germline trimming cut 0 bases from V and 3 bases from J; bases unmatched to any gene: 3. CDR3 in amino acids: CASSEATTGDTEAFF. CDR3 bases: TGTGCCAGCAGTGAAGCGACGACAGGGGACACTGAAGCTTTCTTT.

The V and J genes are TRBV15 and TRBJ2-1; TRBD2 agrees at 9 bases. CDR3 length equals 19 residues. The J segment lost 2 bases and the V segment lost 0 bases, leaving 11 bases of the junction unmatched. The germline V gene has CDR1 LNHNV and CDR2 YYDKDF (reference sequence). CDR3 amino acids: CATSRDFWVAGAPYNEQFF. The DNA of the CDR3 is TGTGCCACCAGCAGAGACTTCTGGGTAGCGGGAGCCCCCTACAATGAGCAGTTCTTC.

The V gene is TRBV2, the J gene TRBJ1-5; D is possibly TRBD1 (6 bases). Germline V gene sequence: CDR1 SNHLY, CDR2 FYNNEI. Deletions cut 7 bases from V and 6 bases from J, with 13 bases between. The CDR3 sequence is 13 residues long. The DNA for the CDR3 is TGTGCCAGCACCCAGGGGTTTGCTCAGCCCCAGCATTTT. Protein: CASTQGFAQPQHF.

The V call is TRBV24-1, the J call TRBJ1-2; 7 nucleotides match TRBD1. J lost 0 bases, V lost 3 bases, and 3 bases had no gene match. The CDR3 has 15 amino acids. Germline loops: CDR1 KGHDR, CDR2 SFDVKD. CDR3 DNA: TGTGCCACCAGTGATGGGACAGCCACTAACTATGGCTACACCTTC. As protein: CATSDGTATNYGYTF.

The CDR3 nucleotides are TGTGCCAGTAGCCTAGCGGCGAGCTCCTACGAGCAGTACTTC. This translates into CASSLAASSYEQYF. V and J are TRBV19 and TRBJ2-7; TRBD2 matches 7 bases. This CDR3 spans 14 amino acids. CDR1 LNHDA and CDR2 SQIVND come from the germline V gene (reference sequence). Unmatched junction bases numbered 5, after V lost 6 bases and J lost 0 bases.

The V and J genes are TRBV5-1 and TRBJ2-7; D is perhaps TRBD1 (6 bases). Between the trimmed V and J ends, which lost 4 bases and 3 bases, there was a span of 14 bases. The CDR3 consists of 14 residues. Germline V gene sequence: CDR1 SGHRS, CDR2 YFSETQ. CDR3 sequence reads: CASSPVDRHYEQYF. The CDR3, as DNA: TGCGCCAGCAGCCCCGTGGACAGACACTACGAGCAGTACTTC.

This rearrangement joins TRBV12-3 or TRBV12-4 to TRBJ2-1, with a weak D call TRBD1 (7 bases). CDR3 length equals 12 residues. The V and J ends lost 6 bases and 8 bases respectively, with 11 bases between them. CDR3 sequence: CASRRDSYEQFF. The CDR3 DNA sequence: TGTGCCAGCAGGCGGGACAGCTATGAGCAGTTCTTC.

The chain carries TRBV14 and TRBJ1-1, with 9 nucleotides matching TRBD1. Germline CDR1 is SGHDN and CDR2 is FVKESK. After removal of 2 bases from V and 13 bases from J, the junction contained 8 bases not matched to a gene. The CDR3 sequence is 13 residues long. CDR3 sequence reads: CASSQIGTGHIFF. The CDR3 DNA follows: TGTGCCAGCAGCCAAATAGGGACAGGGCACATTTTCTTT.

This rearrangement joins TRBV11-3 to TRBJ1-6, with 12 bases lining up with TRBD1. V lost 0 bases and J lost 5; bases outside the gene matches: 14. Germline lookup yields CDR1 SGHNT and CDR2 YENEEA. CDR3 length: 21 amino acids. This CDR3 reads CASSLEGTGGALRKNNSPLHF. Written as DNA, the CDR3 is TGTGCCAGCAGCTTAGAAGGGACAGGGGGCGCCCTGAGGAAAAATAATTCACCCCTCCACTTT.

This chain's CDR3 is CASSQDSRTGPYF. The CDR3 bases are TGTGCCAGCAGCCAAGATAGTAGGACAGGTCCGTACTTC. The chain combines TRBV3-1 (or the pseudogene TRBV3-2) with TRBJ2-7; 7 nucleotides match TRBD1. Germline-derived CDR1 and CDR2 are LGHDT and YNNKEL (reference sequence). The CDR3 covers 13 residues. V was clipped by 0 bases and J by 12 bases; unmatched bases: 8.

The V call is TRBV3-1 (or the pseudogene TRBV3-2), the J call TRBJ2-7, with 8 nucleotides matching TRBD1. Germline V gene sequence: CDR1 LGHDT, CDR2 YNNKEL (reference sequence). The CDR3 loop spans 15 amino acids. J was trimmed by 0 bases and V by 2 bases; bases with no gene match: 3. The CDR3 coding sequence is TGTGCCAGCAGCCAACCTGACAGGGGCTCCTACGAGCAGTACTTC. Protein: CASSQPDRGSYEQYF.

The rearrangement uses TRBV5-1 and TRBJ1-4; 8 nucleotides match TRBD1. Germline V CDR1 and CDR2: SGHRS, YFSETQ. The CDR3 totals 14 residues. The ends lost 4 bases at V and 4 bases at J; junction bases unmatched: 3. The CDR3 is CASSVDRVNEKLFF. CDR3 sequence (DNA): TGCGCCAGCAGCGTGGACAGGGTTAATGAAAAACTGTTTTTT.

This clone came up once. The chain uses TRBV6-4 and TRBJ1-2, with TRBD1 matching 9 bases. V shed 8 bases, J shed 0 bases, and the junction held 7 bases outside the gene matches. The CDR3 runs to 15 residues. Germline CDR1 reads MRHNA; CDR2 reads SNTAGT. The CDR3 region is CASARDRVTNYGYTF. The CDR3 DNA reads TGTGCCAGCGCTCGGGACAGGGTAACTAACTATGGCTACACCTTC.

This chain links TRBV5-1 with TRBJ1-1, with D possibly matching TRBD1 (6 bases). Germline CDR1 reads SGHRS; CDR2 reads YFSETQ. With 4 bases removed from V and 4 bases from J, the gap between germline ends came to 17 bases. The CDR3 runs 15 residues. The CDR3 region is CASSQGSGGGTEAFF. The CDR3 nucleotides read TGCGCCAGCAGCCAAGGGTCGGGAGGGGGCACTGAAGCTTTCTTT.

V gene TRBV10-1 combines with J gene TRBJ2-2; tentatively, D is TRBD2 (5 bases). V was cut by 8 bases and J by 5 bases, with 15 bases left in between. Germline V gene data show CDR1 as WNHNN and CDR2 as SYGVQD (reference sequence). The CDR3 is made up of 14 amino acids. The CDR3 coding sequence is TGCGCCAGCCTGGGAGTCTCCTTAACCGGGGAGCTGTTTTTT. It encodes CASLGVSLTGELFF.

This clone was recorded a few times. The chain couples TRBV5-1 to TRBJ2-7; the match to TRBD2 covers 12 bases. CDR1 is SGHRS, CDR2 YFSETQ, per germline. CDR3 size: 17 residues. With V trimmed by 3 bases and J by 4 bases, 11 bases remained unmatched. CDR3 DNA sequence: TGCGCCAGCAGCTCCCTTTCGACTAGCGGGAGCCCATACGAGCAGTACTTC. It codes for CASSSLSTSGSPYEQYF.

The DNA for the CDR3 is TGTGCCAGTAGCTCGGGAGGACAGGGGCCGGCTGAAGCTTTCTTT. Residues: CASSSGGQGPAEAFF. The J gene is TRBJ1-1, the V gene TRBV19, with 9 bases lining up with TRBD1. Germline assignment: CDR1 LNHDA and CDR2 SQIVND (reference sequence). There are 15 residues in the CDR3. The junction had 11 bases not matched to a gene; V was cut back by 6 bases and J by 6 bases.

This chain connects TRBV28 to TRBJ1-2; D remains ambiguous. Trimming stripped 3 bases from V and 8 bases from J, with 13 bases between. Germline CDR1 MDHEN, CDR2 SYDVKM. This CDR3 region has 13 residues. The CDR3 DNA sequence: TGTGCCAGCAGTTTGACTTCAGTAACCGGCTACACCTTC. It codes for CASSLTSVTGYTF.

The genes are TRBV5-1 and TRBJ2-2; the match to TRBD2 covers 12 bases. Germline assignment: CDR1 SGHRS and CDR2 YFSETQ. The CDR3 consists of 15 residues. The V and J ends lost 7 bases and 6 bases, in that order; junction bases with no gene match: 7. CDR3 sequence: CASHRTSGTPGELFF. The CDR3 region has the DNA TGCGCCAGCCATCGGACTAGCGGGACCCCCGGGGAGCTGTTTTTT. The full variable domain, rest sourced from reference TRBV5-1 and TRBJ2-2, is KAGVTQTPRYLIKTRGQQVTLSCSPISGHRSVSWYQQTPGQGLQFLFEYFSETQRNKGNFPGRFSGRQFSNSRSEMNVSTLELGDSALYLCASHRTSGTPGELFFGEGSRLTVL.

The chain is built from TRBV9 and TRBJ1-1, with D maybe TRBD1 (5 bases). CDR1 and CDR2 from the germline V gene are SGDLS and YYNGEE. Trimming left V 4 bases short and J 2 bases short, with 15 bases between. The CDR3 has 15 amino acids. CDR3 sequence (DNA): TGTGCCAGCAGCTCGGGGGGGACGGTAAACACTGAAGCTTTCTTT. Residues: CASSSGGTVNTEAFF.

The chain employs TRBV6-5 and TRBJ1-4, with D unresolved. V was cut by 6 bases and J by 8 bases, with 16 bases left in between. CDR3 size: 14 residues. CDR1 and CDR2 (germline): MNHEY, SVGAGI. This CDR3 reads CASRGGQVWEKLFF. In DNA form, the CDR3 reads TGTGCCAGCAGGGGAGGGCAGGTCTGGGAAAAACTGTTTTTT.

CDR3 residues: CASSPLRTGSLRGEQFF. The CDR3, as DNA: TGTGCCAGTAGCCCTTTACGGACAGGTTCCCTGCGGGGTGAGCAGTTCTTC. This chain connects TRBV19 to TRBJ2-1; D possibly corresponds to TRBD1 (7 bases). This CDR3 has 17 amino acids. Trimming shortened V by 6 bases and J by 9 bases, and 27 bases separated the two germline ends. Germline V CDR1 and CDR2: LNHDA, SQIVND (reference sequence). Using reference TRBV19 and TRBJ2-1 for the parts outside the CDR3, the full variable domain is DGGITQSPKYLFRKEGQNVTLSCEQNLNHDAMYWYRQDPGQGLRLIYYSQIVNDFQKGDIAEGYSVSREKKESFPLTVTSAQKNPTAFYLCASSPLRTGSLRGEQFFGPGTRLTVL.